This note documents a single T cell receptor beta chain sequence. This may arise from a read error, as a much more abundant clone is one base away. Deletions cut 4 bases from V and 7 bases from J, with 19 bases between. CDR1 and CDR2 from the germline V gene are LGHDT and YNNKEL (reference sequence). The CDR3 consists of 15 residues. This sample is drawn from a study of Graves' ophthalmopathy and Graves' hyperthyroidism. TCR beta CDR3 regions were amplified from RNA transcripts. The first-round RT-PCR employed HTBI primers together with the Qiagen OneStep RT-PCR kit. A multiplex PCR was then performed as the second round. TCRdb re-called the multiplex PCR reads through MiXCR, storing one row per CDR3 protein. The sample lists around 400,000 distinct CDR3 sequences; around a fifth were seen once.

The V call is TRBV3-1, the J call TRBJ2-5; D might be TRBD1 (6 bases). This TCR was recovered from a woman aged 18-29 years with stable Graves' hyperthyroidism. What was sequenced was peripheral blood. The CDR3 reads CASSPTPGDGGTQYF. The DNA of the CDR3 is TGTGCCAGCAGCCCCACTCCAGGGGATGGAGGGACCCAGTACTTC.